The TCR beta chain under discussion was sequenced for a study of blood T cell repertoires in COVID-19. Study as a whole: PBMCs, B-cell-depleted T cells, or T cells provided the cDNA or gDNA that made up the material.

Participants were aged roughly 18 to 90 years, lived in about 26 US areas, and enrolled virtually. Self-reported history from a screening survey and questionnaire set each donor's cohort. Between the trimmed V and J ends, which lost 1 base and 13 bases, there was a span of 11 bases. This CDR3 is built from 13 residues. Looked up from germline, CDR1 is LNHNV and CDR2 is YYDKDF (reference sequence). Original handling: Reference gene primer amplification gave nucleated cell count estimates. Libraries were prepared by immunoSEQ multiplex PCR; TCRdb keeps only in-frame clonotypes and omits some of them. V and J calls and clone size are copied from that table; D and trimming were computed from the DNA. The repertoire holds some 260,000 clones, around 80% seen once, with around 4.1% in the top ten.

The sample taken for sequencing was PBMCs or T cells enriched from blood (not recorded which). The receptor was derived from a young man with acute COVID-19. The chain joins TRBV15 to TRBJ1-6, with D unclear. The CDR3 spells CATSRVGESPLHF. In DNA, the CDR3 is TGTGCCACCAGCAGAGTGGGCGAGTCGCCCCTCCACTTT. The full variable domain, its missing parts supplied by reference TRBV15 and TRBJ1-6, is DAMVIQNPRYQVTQFGKPVTLSCSQTLNHNVMYWYQQKSSQAPKLLFHYYDKDFNNEADTPDNFQSRRPNTSFCFLDIRSPGLGDTAMYLCATSRVGESPLHFGNGTRLTVT.